The source of this T cell receptor (beta chain) is a study of T cell responses to AZD1222 COVID-19 vaccine. This clone came up a few times. Between the trimmed V and J ends, which lost 3 bases and 2 bases, there was a span of 14 bases. In germline, CDR1 is SEHNR, CDR2 FQNEAQ (reference sequence). The CDR3 extends over 17 amino acids. Clones were read by immunoSEQ multiplex PCR, and TCRdb kept only the in-frame ones, dropping some. The data contain around 180,000 clones, 90% of them singletons. This chain joins TRBV7-9 and TRBJ1-6; D perhaps matches TRBD1 (6 bases). This receptor was identified in an adult in good health. Sample: peripheral blood, taken on day 0 of AZD1222 vaccination. The CDR3 here is CASSFYRGGPYNSPLHF. CDR3 DNA: TGTGCCAGCAGCTTCTACCGGGGGGGCCCCTATAATTCACCCCTCCACTTT.